These 24 T cell receptor beta chains came from one sample sequenced in a study of T cells after yellow fever vaccination. Each CDR3 protein is one row after TCRdb ran MiXCR on the 5' RACE reads. The sample lists around 500,000 distinct CDR3 sequences, just over 20% occurring once. The specimen was PBMCs, collected more than 20 days after the first yellow fever vaccination. The receptor source for this set is a young man who received the YFV17D yellow fever vaccine.

This clonotype appeared a single time. V is TRBV28 and J is TRBJ2-2, with TRBD2 matching over 10 bases. The CDR3 covers 15 residues. Trimming at V came to 10 bases and at J to 8 bases, leaving 13 bases not matched to a gene. Germline V gives CDR1 MDHEN, CDR2 SYDVKM. Written as DNA, the CDR3 is TGTGCCACCCTACGACTAGCGGGTGCTTTGGGGGAGCTGTTTTTT. Translation: CATLRLAGALGELFF.

The genes are TRBV29-1 and TRBJ2-3; TRBD1 might be the D (5 bases). Germline CDR1 SQVTM, CDR2 ANQGSEA. Trimming removed 2 bases at V and 1 base at J, with 13 bases between. The CDR3 has 15 residues. The CDR3 nucleotides read TGCAGCGTTGAAAAGGGGCGCGGAGGCACAGATACGCAGTATTTT. Translation: CSVEKGRGGTDTQYF.

This chain connects TRBV4-3 to TRBJ2-7; 7 positions match TRBD1. J gave up 4 bases and V 2 bases, and 8 bases lay outside the gene matches. In germline, CDR1 is LGHNA, CDR2 YSLEER. The CDR3 runs to 15 residues. The chain's CDR3 is CASSQSSGRGYEQYF. CDR3 nucleotide sequence: TGCGCCAGCAGCCAATCAAGTGGCAGGGGGTACGAGCAGTACTTC.

There are a few counts of this clonotype. The V gene is TRBV7-8, the J gene TRBJ1-6; D is unclear. The V and J ends lost 2 bases and 8 bases respectively, with 16 bases between them. CDR1 is SGHVS and CDR2 is FQNEAQ in the germline V gene. This CDR3 is 16 amino acids long. CDR3 region: CASSLTWQSLHSPLHF. The CDR3 DNA follows: TGTGCCAGCAGCTTAACCTGGCAGAGTCTACATTCACCCCTCCACTTT.

The rearrangement uses TRBV7-8 and TRBJ2-5; TRBD1 or TRBD2 may be the D gene (5 bases each). V was pared by 2 bases and J by 5 bases, with 9 bases between. The CDR3 sequence is 13 residues long. Germline V gene lookup returns CDR1 SGHVS and CDR2 FQNEAQ. CDR3 amino acids: CASSLMGTETQYF. In DNA, the CDR3 is TGTGCCAGCAGCTTAATGGGGACGGAGACCCAGTACTTC.

This clonotype was seen only a few times. This rearrangement joins TRBV5-1 to TRBJ1-2; D ambiguous. Trimming stripped 0 bases from V and 4 bases from J, with 13 bases between. The V gene's germline CDR1 is SGHRS and CDR2 YFSETQ. The CDR3 loop spans 15 amino acids. CDR3 bases: TGCGCCAGCAGCTTGGCTGGCCAGGCCCCCTATGGCTACACCTTC. Translated, it gives CASSLAGQAPYGYTF.

This clonotype appeared a few times. The chain combines TRBV11-3 with TRBJ2-3; weak D call: TRBD1 (5 bases). The CDR3 loop spans 16 amino acids. V was clipped by 1 base and J by 0 bases, with 11 bases between them. Looked up from germline, CDR1 is SGHNT and CDR2 is YENEEA. CDR3 in DNA: TGTGCCAGCAGCTTAGGTACAGGACCTAGCACAGATACGCAGTATTTT. Encoded protein: CASSLGTGPSTDTQYF.

The genes are TRBV6-5 and TRBJ1-6, with D unresolved. Deletions cut 5 bases from V and 9 bases from J, with 8 bases between. Germline values: CDR1 MNHEY, CDR2 SVGAGI. CDR3 length equals 12 residues. The CDR3 protein is CASSPGLSPLHF. CDR3 nucleotide sequence: TGTGCCAGCAGTCCAGGCCTTTCACCCCTCCACTTT.

The gene calls are TRBV11-2 and TRBJ1-6; 8 nucleotides match TRBD1. Germline V gives CDR1 SGHAT, CDR2 FQNNGV. After removal of 4 bases from V and 0 bases from J, the junction contained 11 bases not matched to a gene. The CDR3 loop spans 19 amino acids. DNA of the CDR3: TGTGCCAGCAGCTCAAGGACAGGGTGGATGAGCTCCTATAATTCACCCCTCCACTTT. It specifies CASSSRTGWMSSYNSPLHF.

V usage is TRBV29-1 and J usage is TRBJ1-2; D call uncertain. Trimming took off 6 bases at V and 8 bases at J, with 13 bases between the two ends. The CDR3 extends over 11 amino acids. The germline V gene has CDR1 SQVTM and CDR2 ANQGSEA. CDR3 in DNA: TGCAGCGTCGGAGATGACTCAGGCTACACCTTC. It encodes CSVGDDSGYTF.

The table lists this clonotype with a few counts. The chain joins TRBV5-1 to TRBJ1-1, with D hard to call. CDR3 size: 16 residues. Germline V gives CDR1 SGHRS, CDR2 YFSETQ. Trimming cost V 4 bases and J 1 base, with 17 bases left between them. CDR3 nucleotide sequence: TGCGCCAGCAGCCTTCTAGACAATCGAAGGAACACTGAAGCTTTCTTT. This gives the protein CASSLLDNRRNTEAFF.

The chain has TRBV6-1 and TRBJ2-3, with no clear D. With 7 bases removed from V and 7 bases from J, the gap between germline ends came to 15 bases. CDR3 length equals 13 residues. Per germline, CDR1 MNHNS and CDR2 SASEGT. The CDR3 DNA reads as TGTGCCAGCACCTTTCTCATGACGTATACGCAGTATTTT. Its protein is CASTFLMTYTQYF.

J is TRBJ1-1 and V is TRBV4-2; 7 bases are shared with TRBD1. The V gene end was trimmed by 2 bases and the J gene end by 12 bases; junction bases not matched to a gene: 21. Germline V CDR1 and CDR2: LGHNA, YNFKEQ. The CDR3 contains 17 residues. CDR3 residues: CASSQILGPRGSEVTFF. CDR3 in DNA: TGTGCCAGCAGCCAAATCCTGGGACCCAGGGGGTCGGAGGTAACTTTCTTT.

V and J are TRBV9 and TRBJ2-7; tentative D call: TRBD2 (6 bases). Trimming took 0 bases from V and 1 from J, leaving 11 bases between them. From germline, CDR1 is SGDLS and CDR2 YYNGEE. The CDR3 covers 15 residues. CDR3 sequence reads: CASSVELAASYEQYV. CDR3 nucleotide sequence: TGTGCCAGCAGCGTAGAGTTAGCGGCTTCCTACGAGCAGTACGTC.

The V gene is TRBV20-1, the J gene TRBJ2-7; 7 bases fit TRBD2. The CDR3 runs 13 residues. With 0 bases clipped from V and 5 bases from J, the junction kept 4 bases outside the gene matches. The V gene's germline CDR1 is DFQATT and CDR2 SNEGSKA (reference sequence). DNA of the CDR3: TGCAGTGCTAGAGATGGTGGGGGGGACGAGCAGTACTTC. Amino acids: CSARDGGGDEQYF.

This clonotype has more than one count but fewer than ten. This chain connects TRBV7-3 to TRBJ1-1; TRBD1 might be the D (5 bases). V lost 5 bases to trimming and J lost 7 bases, with 17 bases between them. This CDR3 region has 14 residues. The germline V gene encodes CDR1 SGHTA and CDR2 FQGTGA. The CDR3 is CASSANRDAGEAFF. In DNA, the CDR3 is TGTGCCAGCAGCGCCAACCGGGACGCGGGTGAAGCTTTCTTT.

The rearrangement joins TRBV20-1 to TRBJ2-3, with a weak D call TRBD2 (7 bases). CDR1 and CDR2 from the germline V gene are DFQATT and SNEGSKA (reference sequence). V shed 5 bases and J shed 4 bases, with 16 bases lying between them. CDR3 size: 14 residues. This chain's CDR3 is CSAPSGGGPDTQYF. CDR3 DNA sequence: TGCAGTGCTCCCTCTGGCGGGGGCCCAGATACGCAGTATTTT.

The V gene is TRBV7-2, the J gene TRBJ2-1; 15 positions agree with TRBD2. The ends lost 5 bases at V and 9 bases at J; junction bases unmatched: 5. The germline CDR1 and CDR2 sequences are SGHTA and FQGNSA. This CDR3 has 15 amino acids. CDR3 DNA: TGTGCCAGCAGCCCTTGGACTAGCGGGGGGGGTGAGCAGTTCTTC. Protein product: CASSPWTSGGGEQFF.

This clonotype was counted between two and nine times. The chain combines TRBV5-1 with TRBJ2-1; possibly TRBD1 for D (5 bases). CDR1 and CDR2 from the germline V gene are SGHRS and YFSETQ. Trimming stripped 4 bases from V and 0 bases from J, with 11 bases between. This CDR3 has 15 amino acids. For the CDR3, the DNA is TGCGCCAGCAGCGCCGACAGTAGCTCCTACAATGAGCAGTTCTTC. This codes for CASSADSSSYNEQFF.

The chain employs TRBV2 and TRBJ1-2; no clear D. V was clipped by 2 bases and J by 4 bases, with 14 bases between them. The CDR3 runs 15 residues. CDR1 and CDR2 (germline): SNHLY, FYNNEI. The CDR3: CASSELGPVGYGYTF. The CDR3 DNA sequence: TGTGCCAGCAGTGAACTGGGCCCAGTGGGCTATGGCTACACCTTC.

V usage is TRBV7-2 and J usage is TRBJ2-1; TRBD2 aligns across 8 bases. The V gene's germline CDR1 is SGHTA and CDR2 FQGNSA. V lost 2 bases and J lost 3; bases outside the gene matches: 6. The CDR3 sequence is 16 residues long. The CDR3 sequence: CASSLRRGAGYNEQFF. The DNA for the CDR3 is TGTGCCAGCAGCTTACGGCGGGGGGCTGGCTACAATGAGCAGTTCTTC.

The rearrangement uses TRBV12-3 or TRBV12-4 and TRBJ1-2, with 7 bases aligning to TRBD1. The CDR3 totals 13 residues. V shed 8 bases and J 0 bases; nucleotides not matched to a gene: 3. This CDR3 reads CASGDSSNYGYTF. The CDR3 DNA reads as TGTGCCAGCGGGGACAGTTCTAACTATGGCTACACCTTC.

The chain combines TRBV20-1 with TRBJ2-3; TRBD1 is a possible D gene (6 bases). Trimming pared 7 bases from V and 3 bases from J, leaving 17 bases between. CDR1 and CDR2 from the germline V gene are DFQATT and SNEGSKA (reference sequence). This CDR3 comprises 14 residues. The CDR3 is CSGAGEPGTDTQYF. The CDR3 coding sequence is TGCAGTGGCGCAGGGGAGCCTGGAACAGATACGCAGTATTTT.

V is TRBV20-1 and J is TRBJ2-1, with D maybe TRBD2 (5 bases). Germline V gene lookup returns CDR1 DFQATT and CDR2 SNEGSKA (reference sequence). The V and J ends lost 0 bases and 8 bases respectively, with 17 bases between them. The length of the CDR3 is 15 residues. CDR3 sequence reads: CSARDRGMVGDEQFF. The CDR3 DNA reads as TGCAGTGCTAGAGATCGGGGAATGGTAGGAGATGAGCAGTTCTTC.